These 27 T cell receptor beta chains share one sample of origin, sequenced in a study of T cells expressing NK-cell markers. TCRdb derives one entry per CDR3 protein from the 5' RACE reads, leaving out DNA. Across 500,000 to 700,000 distinct CDR3 sequences, the top ten clones capture 3.5% to 4.5% of the sample. Source material: blood T cells: a sorted CD56 or NKG2C T cell subset, CD4+ or CD8+ T cells, or bulk PBMC T cells (not recorded which). These receptors were taken from a man younger than 35 in good health.

V is TRBV12-3 or TRBV12-4 and J is TRBJ2-1; TCRdb reports TRBD1, a call that lacks DNA to check it against. The length of the CDR3 is 12 residues. The CDR3: CASCQMTGWKFF.

The CDR3 loop is CSARPREGVGELFF. The chain couples TRBV29-1 to TRBJ2-2; TCRdb's assignment of TRBD2 cannot be checked, as there is no DNA. The CDR3 runs 14 residues. Germline-derived CDR1 and CDR2 are SQVTM and ANQGSEA.

This chain joins TRBV6-5 and TRBJ2-1; TCRdb designates TRBD2, a call that cannot be tested without DNA. CDR3 length equals 16 residues. Germline V gene data show CDR1 as MNHEY and CDR2 as SVGAGI. The CDR3 loop reads CASSWQIAGGQSEQFF.

The chain couples TRBV7-9 to TRBJ2-7; without DNA, the TCRdb call of TRBD1 cannot be checked. CDR1 and CDR2 from the germline V gene are SEHNR and FQNEAQ (reference sequence). The CDR3 length is 17 residues. The CDR3 is CASSLRPPGEKDYEQYF.

The chain combines TRBV12-3 or TRBV12-4 with TRBJ2-1; TCRdb indicates TRBD2, and absent DNA this call remains unverified. CDR3 length equals 15 residues. CDR3 loop: CASSLTSGVYNEQFF.

V usage is TRBV20-1 and J usage is TRBJ2-1; TCRdb gives TRBD1 as the D gene, but with no DNA this cannot be confirmed. The CDR3 has 15 amino acids. Germline loops: CDR1 DFQATT, CDR2 SNEGSKA (reference sequence). CDR3: CSAVGGRGRRNEQFF.

The rearrangement links TRBV4-3 to TRBJ2-2; TCRdb names TRBD2, which stays unverified in the absence of DNA. Per the germline V gene, CDR1 is LGHNA and CDR2 is YSLEER. The CDR3 is 16 amino acids. CDR3 sequence: CASSQDGVAGTGELFF.

The chain couples TRBV12-3 or TRBV12-4 to TRBJ2-5; TCRdb names TRBD2, which stays unverified in the absence of DNA. This CDR3 comprises 13 residues. CDR3: CASRRTRQETQYF.

J is TRBJ1-4 and V is TRBV5-6. The CDR3 totals 12 residues. In germline, CDR1 is SGHDT, CDR2 YYEEEE. The CDR3 here is CASSASDEKLFF.

The chain couples TRBV24-1 to TRBJ2-1; TCRdb's assignment of TRBD1 cannot be checked, as there is no DNA. Looked up from germline, CDR1 is KGHDR and CDR2 is SFDVKD. This CDR3 is built from 15 residues. The CDR3 is CATSDSRGLYNEQFF.

The CDR3 here is CASCPGYRTDTQYF. The chain recombines TRBV19 with TRBJ2-3; there is no DNA to check the TCRdb D call of TRBD1. Germline CDR1 reads LNHDA; CDR2 reads SQIVND (reference sequence). This CDR3 spans 14 amino acids.

The V and J genes are TRBV20-1 and TRBJ2-7. Germline CDR1 DFQATT, CDR2 SNEGSKA (reference sequence). The CDR3 totals 14 residues. CDR3 protein: CSARAAMSSYEQYF.

The V call is TRBV6-5, the J call TRBJ2-1; TCRdb's assignment of TRBD1 cannot be checked, as there is no DNA. Germline lookup yields CDR1 MNHEY and CDR2 SVGAGI. This CDR3 region has 16 residues. CDR3 region: CASSYSPGTGVDEQFF.

The chain combines TRBV4-3 with TRBJ2-2; TCRdb outputs TRBD1, but without DNA this stays unchecked. This CDR3 is built from 13 residues. Germline CDR1 reads LGHNA; CDR2 reads YSLEER. The chain's CDR3 is CASSQGRVGELFF.

This chain joins TRBV2 and TRBJ2-7; the D call of TRBD1 rests on TCRdb alone, since no DNA is present to check it. The CDR3 runs to 14 residues. Germline lookup yields CDR1 SNHLY and CDR2 FYNNEI. CDR3 sequence: CASSVDRGNYEQYF.

This chain joins TRBV14 and TRBJ2-5. This CDR3 is built from 15 residues. From germline, CDR1 is SGHDN and CDR2 FVKESK. The CDR3 protein is CASSQTLGRVETQYF.

The V gene is TRBV27, the J gene TRBJ2-7; TCRdb gives TRBD1 as the D gene, but with no DNA this cannot be confirmed. The CDR3 extends over 13 amino acids. The V gene's germline CDR1 is MNHEY and CDR2 SMNVEV (reference sequence). CDR3 sequence: CASRNTGDYEQYF.

The chain recombines TRBV20-1 with TRBJ2-1; TCRdb calls TRBD1, which cannot be checked without DNA. The CDR3 is 12 amino acids. CDR1 DFQATT and CDR2 SNEGSKA come from the germline V gene (reference sequence). The CDR3 sequence: CSVKGSYNEQFF.

V is TRBV2 and J is TRBJ2-3; checking the TCRdb D call of TRBD1 is not possible without DNA. CDR3 size: 17 residues. Per the germline V gene, CDR1 is SNHLY and CDR2 is FYNNEI. The CDR3 sequence is CASSGLYRDRETDTQYF.

This chain uses TRBV18 with TRBJ2-1; TCRdb picks TRBD2, but there is no DNA to check that call. Looked up from germline, CDR1 is KGHSH and CDR2 is LQKENI. The CDR3 covers 16 residues. Here the CDR3 reads CASSPNILAANNEQFF.

The rearrangement uses TRBV3-1 and TRBJ2-1. The germline gives CDR1 LGHDT, CDR2 YNNKEL (reference sequence). This CDR3 comprises 14 residues. CDR3: CASSQETSRNEQFF.

CDR3 amino acids: CASSYSSGISYGYTF. This chain joins TRBV6-5 and TRBJ1-2; there is no DNA to check the TCRdb D call of TRBD1. The CDR3 spans 15 residues. Germline V gives CDR1 MNHEY, CDR2 SVGAGI.

The chain recombines TRBV9 with TRBJ1-1. This CDR3 contains 13 residues. Germline values: CDR1 SGDLS, CDR2 YYNGEE. CDR3 residues: CASSGNRGTEAFF.

The chain combines TRBV15 with TRBJ2-7; TCRdb's D gene call, TRBD1, goes unchecked for lack of DNA. CDR1 is LNHNV and CDR2 is YYDKDF in the germline V gene (reference sequence). The CDR3 runs 15 residues. This chain's CDR3 is CATSGSDRGAYEQYF.

This rearrangement joins TRBV4-1 to TRBJ2-4; without DNA, the TCRdb call of TRBD1 cannot be checked. The CDR3 is made up of 19 amino acids. In germline, CDR1 is MGHRA, CDR2 YSYEKL. This CDR3 reads CASSQDRATDRLAKNIQYF.

V is TRBV29-1 and J is TRBJ2-7; the TCRdb call, TRBD2, lacks DNA for checking. The germline V gene has CDR1 SQVTM and CDR2 ANQGSEA. CDR3 length: 13 residues. The CDR3 sequence: CSASEGPSGEQYF.

The V gene is TRBV5-1, the J gene TRBJ2-7; absent DNA, TCRdb's TRBD1 call cannot be checked. CDR3 length: 14 amino acids. Germline loops: CDR1 SGHRS, CDR2 YFSETQ. CDR3 residues: CASSLGGYGEEQYF.